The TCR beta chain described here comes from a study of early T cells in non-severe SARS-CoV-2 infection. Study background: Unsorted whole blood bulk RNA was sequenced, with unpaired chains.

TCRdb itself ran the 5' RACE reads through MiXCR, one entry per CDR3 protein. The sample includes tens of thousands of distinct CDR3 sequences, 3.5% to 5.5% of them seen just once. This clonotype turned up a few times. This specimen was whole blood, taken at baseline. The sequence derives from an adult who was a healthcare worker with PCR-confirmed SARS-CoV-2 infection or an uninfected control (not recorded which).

The CDR3 region is CAGADRPQLPNTGELFF. The CDR3 DNA is TGTGCCGGAGCCGACCGACCCCAGTTACCGAACACCGGGGAGCTGTTTTTT. The chain joins TRBV6-1 to TRBJ2-2, with D unclear. CDR3 length: 17 amino acids. Germline loops: CDR1 MNHNS, CDR2 SASEGT. Trimming left V 11 bases short and J 0 bases short, with 22 bases between.